These T cell receptor beta chains were read from a single sample in a study of blood T cell repertoires in COVID-19. Generated by immunoSEQ multiplex PCR, the TCRdb table keeps only in-frame clones and is missing some. The table includes 9,900 or so clones, nearly 90% detected once. Sample: peripheral blood. Receptors originate from a human donor in a cohort sampled during active COVID-19. Both conserved end residues are part of each CDR3. D genes are given only for firm matches. Some rows mark clone size as missing; the rest say once, few, many or name a class of expanded clone.

V: TRBV7-9
size: NA
J: TRBJ2-7
D: NA
CDR3: CASSLQGLGGRDEQYF
DNA: TGTGCCAGCAGCTTACAGGGACTGGGGGGGCGAGACGAGCAGTACTTC

V: TRBV7-9
size: NA
J: TRBJ1-4
D: NA
CDR3: CAISKGQGNEKLFF
DNA: TGTGCCATTTCCAAGGGGCAGGGTAATGAAAAACTGTTTTTT

V: TRBV25-1
size: NA
J: TRBJ2-7
D: NA
CDR3: CASSLSLRGSSYEQYF
DNA: TGTGCCAGCAGTCTATCCCTCCGAGGGAGCTCCTACGAGCAGTACTTC

V: TRBV7-9
size: NA
J: TRBJ1-4
D: NA
CDR3: CASSTRGAGINEKLFF
DNA: TGTGCCAGCAGCACCCGCGGGGCGGGGATTAATGAAAAACTGTTTTTT

V: TRBV7-2
size: NA
J: TRBJ2-1
D: TRBD1
CDR3: CASSTDRGRYNEQFF
DNA: TGTGCCAGCAGTACCGACAGGGGGCGGTACAATGAGCAGTTCTTC

V: TRBV19
size: NA
J: TRBJ2-5
D: TRBD2
CDR3: CASSRGLVSETQYF
DNA: TGTGCCAGTAGTCGGGGACTAGTTTCGGAGACCCAGTACTTC

V: TRBV11-2
size: NA
J: TRBJ2-7
D: NA
CDR3: CASSLPGSYEQYF
DNA: TGTGCCAGCAGCTTACCAGGGTCCTACGAGCAGTACTTC

V: TRBV7-8
size: NA
J: TRBJ2-3
D: TRBD2
CDR3: CASSPRDYAGTDTQYF
DNA: TGTGCCAGCAGCCCACGGGACTATGCGGGCACAGATACGCAGTATTTT

V: TRBV11-1
size: NA
J: TRBJ2-1
D: TRBD2
CDR3: CASSPRGGSYNEQFF
DNA: TGTGCCAGCAGCCCGCGGGGGGGCTCCTACAATGAGCAGTTCTTC

V: TRBV6-6
size: NA
J: TRBJ1-1
D: TRBD1
CDR3: CASSIQGIGTEAFF
DNA: TGTGCCAGCAGTATACAGGGGATCGGGACTGAAGCTTTCTTT

V: TRBV12-3/TRBV12-4
size: NA
J: TRBJ1-2
D: NA
CDR3: CASSLRQDSGYTF
DNA: TGTGCCAGCAGTTTACGCCAGGATTCGGGCTACACCTTC

V: TRBV6-1
size: NA
J: TRBJ1-1
D: NA
CDR3: CASSHRMGGTEAFF
DNA: TGTGCCAGCAGTCACAGGATGGGGGGCACTGAAGCTTTCTTT

V: TRBV15
size: NA
J: TRBJ2-5
D: NA
CDR3: CATSRDPGEETQYF
DNA: TGTGCCACCAGCAGAGATCCAGGGGAAGAGACCCAGTACTTC

V: TRBV9
size: NA
J: TRBJ1-6
D: TRBD1
CDR3: CASSADRGLYNSPLHF
DNA: TGTGCCAGCAGCGCCGACAGGGGTCTATATAATTCACCCCTCCACTTT

V: TRBV13
size: NA
J: TRBJ1-6
D: TRBD1
CDR3: CASSLVSGTGGNSPLHF
DNA: TGTGCCAGCAGCTTAGTCTCCGGGACAGGGGGAAATTCACCCCTCCACTTT

V: TRBV27
size: once
J: TRBJ2-1
D: TRBD2
CDR3: CASSPGLAPYNEQFF
DNA: TGTGCCAGCAGCCCCGGACTAGCGCCCTACAATGAGCAGTTCTTC

V: TRBV5-1
size: NA
J: TRBJ1-1
D: NA
CDR3: CASSLDHGPTEAFF
DNA: TGCGCCAGCAGCTTGGATCATGGGCCCACTGAAGCTTTCTTT

V: TRBV6-2/TRBV6-3
size: NA
J: TRBJ2-3
D: TRBD2
CDR3: CASSYSDSGGAGTDTQYF
DNA: TGTGCCAGCAGTTACTCGGACAGCGGGGGGGCCGGCACAGATACGCAGTATTTT

V: TRBV5-5
size: once
J: TRBJ1-1
D: NA
CDR3: CASRLGVETEAFF
DNA: TGTGCCAGCCGTCTAGGGGTGGAGACTGAAGCTTTCTTT

V: TRBV7-3
size: once
J: TRBJ2-1
D: TRBD2
CDR3: CASSSPGTSGGRSYNEQFF
DNA: TGTGCCAGCAGCTCTCCCGGGACTAGCGGGGGGCGCTCCTACAATGAGCAGTTCTTC

V: TRBV5-1
size: NA
J: TRBJ1-1
D: NA
CDR3: CASHQQGEAFF
DNA: TGCGCCAGCCATCAACAGGGTGAAGCTTTCTTT

V: TRBV6-1
size: NA
J: TRBJ2-3
D: TRBD1
CDR3: CASSAGTGAFPDTQYF
DNA: TGTGCCAGCAGTGCCGGGACAGGGGCCTTTCCAGATACGCAGTATTTT

V: TRBV5-4
size: NA
J: TRBJ2-3
D: NA
CDR3: CASKSSSDTQYF
DNA: TGTGCCAGCAAATCGTCTTCAGATACGCAGTATTTT

V: TRBV19
size: NA
J: TRBJ2-3
D: NA
CDR3: CASSSPGEGGRDTQYF
DNA: TGTGCCAGTAGTTCCCCCGGGGAGGGGGGCCGTGATACGCAGTATTTT

V: TRBV27
size: NA
J: TRBJ2-4
D: NA
CDR3: CASSLGRVNIQYF
DNA: TGTGCCAGCAGTTTAGGCAGGGTAAACATTCAGTACTTC

V: TRBV11-3
size: few
J: TRBJ1-1
D: NA
CDR3: CASSFIGGTEAFF
DNA: TGTGCCAGCAGCTTCATAGGGGGAACTGAAGCTTTCTTT

V: TRBV12-3/TRBV12-4
size: NA
J: TRBJ1-1
D: TRBD1
CDR3: CASSLTGGPTAFF
DNA: TGTGCCAGCAGTTTGACAGGGGGCCCCACGGCTTTCTTT

V: TRBV3-1/TRBV3-2
size: NA
J: TRBJ1-2
D: NA
CDR3: CASSQAGGVGYTF
DNA: TGTGCCAGCAGCCAAGCGGGGGGCGTTGGCTACACCTTC

V: TRBV5-1
size: NA
J: TRBJ2-1
D: NA
CDR3: CASSLGVSTYNEQFF
DNA: TGCGCCAGCAGCTTAGGGGTAAGCACCTACAATGAGCAGTTCTTC

V: TRBV24-1
size: NA
J: TRBJ2-1
D: NA
CDR3: CATGDSSSYNEQFF
DNA: TGTGCCACCGGGGACTCTAGCTCCTACAATGAGCAGTTCTTC

V: TRBV12-3/TRBV12-4
size: NA
J: TRBJ1-3
D: NA
CDR3: CASSFFGGTIYF
DNA: TGTGCCAGCAGTTTTTTTGGAGGCACCATATATTTT

V: TRBV11-2
size: NA
J: TRBJ1-4
D: TRBD1
CDR3: CASSLGGDSNEKLFF
DNA: TGTGCCAGCAGCTTAGGGGGGGACAGCAATGAAAAACTGTTTTTT

V: TRBV9
size: NA
J: TRBJ2-2
D: TRBD2
CDR3: CASSLSGAPTGELFF
DNA: TGTGCCAGCAGCCTTAGCGGGGCTCCCACCGGGGAGCTGTTTTTT

V: TRBV15
size: NA
J: TRBJ1-3
D: TRBD1
CDR3: CATSTGAGNTIYF
DNA: TGTGCCACCAGTACAGGGGCTGGAAACACCATATATTTT

V: TRBV4-3
size: once
J: TRBJ2-3
D: NA
CDR3: CASSANRAGTDTQYF
DNA: TGCGCCAGCAGCGCAAACAGGGCTGGCACAGATACGCAGTATTTT

V: TRBV7-9
size: NA
J: TRBJ1-2
D: TRBD1
CDR3: CASSAPTGDYGYTF
DNA: TGTGCCAGCAGCGCCCCGACAGGGGACTATGGCTACACCTTC

V: TRBV7-2
size: NA
J: TRBJ2-7
D: NA
CDR3: CASSPDYRSYEQYF
DNA: TGTGCCAGCAGCCCCGACTACCGCTCCTACGAGCAGTACTTC

V: TRBV27
size: NA
J: TRBJ1-2
D: TRBD1
CDR3: CASSLVGTGGDGYTF
DNA: TGTGCCAGCAGCCTAGTTGGGACAGGCGGCGATGGCTACACCTTC

V: TRBV20-1
size: NA
J: TRBJ1-2
D: NA
CDR3: CSARTQSGYTF
DNA: TGCAGTGCTAGGACTCAAAGCGGCTACACCTTC

V: TRBV27
size: few
J: TRBJ1-2
D: TRBD1
CDR3: CASSLGTGSHYYGYTF
DNA: TGTGCCAGCAGTTTGGGGACAGGCTCCCACTACTATGGCTACACCTTC

V: TRBV7-9
size: once
J: TRBJ1-4
D: NA
CDR3: CASSSPSGVTEKLFF
DNA: TGTGCCAGCAGCTCACCATCAGGGGTTACGGAAAAACTGTTTTTT

V: TRBV7-6
size: NA
J: TRBJ2-7
D: TRBD1
CDR3: CASSPRTGRTYEQYF
DNA: TGTGCCAGCAGCCCGCGGACAGGGAGGACCTACGAGCAGTACTTC

V: TRBV9
size: NA
J: TRBJ1-1
D: TRBD1
CDR3: CASGRTGLNTEAFF
DNA: TGTGCCAGCGGCCGGACAGGATTGAACACTGAAGCTTTCTTT

V: TRBV10-1
size: NA
J: TRBJ2-1
D: NA
CDR3: CASSASAMHNEQFF
DNA: TGCGCCAGCAGTGCCTCCGCGATGCACAATGAGCAGTTCTTC

V: TRBV4-3
size: NA
J: TRBJ2-5
D: NA
CDR3: CASSQGASVTGETQYF
DNA: TGCGCCAGCAGCCAAGGAGCTAGCGTGACGGGGGAGACCCAGTACTTC

V: TRBV19
size: NA
J: TRBJ1-1
D: NA
CDR3: CASSPYGGMNTEAFF
DNA: TGTGCCAGTAGTCCTTATGGCGGGATGAACACTGAAGCTTTCTTT

V: TRBV7-8
size: NA
J: TRBJ1-2
D: NA
CDR3: CASSPREANRENMGYTF
DNA: TGTGCCAGCAGCCCGCGGGAGGCGAACAGAGAGAATATGGGCTACACCTTC

V: TRBV7-9
size: NA
J: TRBJ1-4
D: TRBD1
CDR3: CASSPRDRGFWLREKLFF
DNA: TGTGCCAGCAGCCCCCGGGACAGGGGGTTTTGGCTACGTGAAAAACTGTTTTTT

V: TRBV29-1
size: NA
J: TRBJ1-2
D: NA
CDR3: CSVEAGTGSGDGYTF
DNA: TGCAGCGTTGAAGCTGGAACAGGGTCAGGGGATGGCTACACCTTC

V: TRBV6-6
size: NA
J: TRBJ1-2
D: NA
CDR3: CASSSSGTQYGYTF
DNA: TGTGCCAGCAGTTCCTCCGGGACACAATATGGCTACACCTTC

V: TRBV28
size: NA
J: TRBJ2-3
D: TRBD1
CDR3: CASSPGGKGDTQYF
DNA: TGTGCCAGCAGCCCAGGGGGAAAAGGAGATACGCAGTATTTT

V: TRBV5-1
size: NA
J: TRBJ1-1
D: TRBD1
CDR3: CASRITGGTEAFF
DNA: TGCGCCAGCAGGATTACAGGGGGCACTGAAGCTTTCTTT

V: TRBV7-2
size: NA
J: TRBJ2-1
D: TRBD2
CDR3: CASSSQAGGPNEQFF
DNA: TGTGCCAGCAGCTCTCAAGCGGGGGGCCCGAATGAGCAGTTCTTC

V: TRBV11-2
size: once
J: TRBJ2-5
D: TRBD2
CDR3: CASSRGVGTTQETQYF
DNA: TGTGCCAGCAGCCGGGGGGTAGGCACCACTCAAGAGACCCAGTACTTC

V: TRBV28
size: NA
J: TRBJ1-6
D: NA
CDR3: CASTTAPDVNNSPLHF
DNA: TGTGCCAGCACCACCGCCCCAGATGTTAATAATTCACCCCTCCACTTT

V: TRBV6-5
size: NA
J: TRBJ1-2
D: TRBD1
CDR3: CASTLRDRGIFGYTF
DNA: TGTGCCAGCACCCTTCGGGACAGGGGTATTTTTGGCTACACCTTC

V: TRBV6-5
size: NA
J: TRBJ2-7
D: TRBD1
CDR3: CASLKGAPDEQYF
DNA: TGTGCCAGCCTAAAGGGGGCACCTGACGAGCAGTACTTC

V: TRBV27
size: NA
J: TRBJ1-5
D: TRBD1
CDR3: CASSLSGRQGGPQHF
DNA: TGTGCCAGCAGTTTATCGGGTCGACAGGGGGGGCCCCAGCATTTT

V: TRBV14
size: once
J: TRBJ2-2
D: NA
CDR3: CASSLWGGIRTGELFF
DNA: TGTGCCAGCAGCCTGTGGGGGGGCATCCGCACCGGGGAGCTGTTTTTT